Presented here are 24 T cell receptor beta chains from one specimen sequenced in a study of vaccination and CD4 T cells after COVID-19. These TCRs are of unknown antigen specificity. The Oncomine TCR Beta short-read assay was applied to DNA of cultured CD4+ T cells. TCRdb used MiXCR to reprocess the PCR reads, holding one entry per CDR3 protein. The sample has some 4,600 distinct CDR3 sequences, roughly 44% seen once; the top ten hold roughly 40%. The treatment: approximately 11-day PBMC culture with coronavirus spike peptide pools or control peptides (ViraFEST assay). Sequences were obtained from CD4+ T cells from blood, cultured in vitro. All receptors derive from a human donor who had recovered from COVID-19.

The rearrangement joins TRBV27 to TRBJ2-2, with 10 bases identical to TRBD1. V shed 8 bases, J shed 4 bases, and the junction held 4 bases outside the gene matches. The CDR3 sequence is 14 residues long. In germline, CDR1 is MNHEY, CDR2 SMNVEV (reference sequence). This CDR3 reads CASGRDRGTGELFF. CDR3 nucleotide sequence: TGTGCCAGCGGACGGGACAGGGGCACCGGGGAGCTGTTTTTT.

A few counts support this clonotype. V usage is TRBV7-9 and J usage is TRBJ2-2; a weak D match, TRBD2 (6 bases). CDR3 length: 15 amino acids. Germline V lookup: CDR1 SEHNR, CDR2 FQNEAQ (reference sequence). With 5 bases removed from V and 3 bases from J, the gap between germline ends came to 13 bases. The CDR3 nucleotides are TGTGCCAGCAGCCTCCGGGGACTCGACACCGGGGAGCTGTTTTTT. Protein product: CASSLRGLDTGELFF.

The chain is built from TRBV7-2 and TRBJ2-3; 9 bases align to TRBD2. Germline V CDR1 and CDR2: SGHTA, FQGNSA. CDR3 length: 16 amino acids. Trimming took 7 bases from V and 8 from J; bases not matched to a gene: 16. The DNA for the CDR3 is TGTGCCAGCACCCCCGAGCCGCGGGGGGGCCGAGGTACGCAGTATTTT. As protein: CASTPEPRGGRGTQYF.

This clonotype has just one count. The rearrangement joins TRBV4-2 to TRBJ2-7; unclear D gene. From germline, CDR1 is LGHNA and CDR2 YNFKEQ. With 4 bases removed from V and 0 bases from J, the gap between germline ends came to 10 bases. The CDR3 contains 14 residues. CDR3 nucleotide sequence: TGTGCCAGCAGCCTCCGGACCCACTCCTACGAGCAGTACTTC. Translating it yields CASSLRTHSYEQYF.

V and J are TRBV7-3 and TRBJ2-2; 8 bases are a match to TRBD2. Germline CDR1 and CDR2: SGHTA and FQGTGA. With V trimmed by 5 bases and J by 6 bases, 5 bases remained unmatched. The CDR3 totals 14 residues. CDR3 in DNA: TGTGCCAGCAGCCTAGAGCGGGAGTCCGGGGAGCTGTTTTTT. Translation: CASSLERESGELFF.

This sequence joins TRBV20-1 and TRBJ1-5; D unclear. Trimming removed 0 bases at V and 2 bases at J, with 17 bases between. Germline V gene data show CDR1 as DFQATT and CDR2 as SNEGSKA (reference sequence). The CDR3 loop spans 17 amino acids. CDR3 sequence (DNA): TGCAGTGCTAGAGATCCAATGGGGTCCTTGGGCAATCAGCCCCAGCATTTT. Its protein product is CSARDPMGSLGNQPQHF.

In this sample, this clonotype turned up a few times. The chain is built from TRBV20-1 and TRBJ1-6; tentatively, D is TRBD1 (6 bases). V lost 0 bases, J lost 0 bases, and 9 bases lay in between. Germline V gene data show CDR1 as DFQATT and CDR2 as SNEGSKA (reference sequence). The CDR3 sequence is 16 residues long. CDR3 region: CSARDRTVSYNSPLHF. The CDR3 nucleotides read TGCAGTGCTAGAGACCGGACAGTCTCCTATAATTCACCCCTCCACTTT.

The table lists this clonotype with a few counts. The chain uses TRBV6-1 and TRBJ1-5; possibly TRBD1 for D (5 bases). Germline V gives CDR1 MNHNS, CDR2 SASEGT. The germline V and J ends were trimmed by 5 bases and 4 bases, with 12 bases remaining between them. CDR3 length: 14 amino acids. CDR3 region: CASSTQTANQPQHF. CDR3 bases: TGTGCCAGCAGTACGCAGACAGCTAATCAGCCCCAGCATTTT.

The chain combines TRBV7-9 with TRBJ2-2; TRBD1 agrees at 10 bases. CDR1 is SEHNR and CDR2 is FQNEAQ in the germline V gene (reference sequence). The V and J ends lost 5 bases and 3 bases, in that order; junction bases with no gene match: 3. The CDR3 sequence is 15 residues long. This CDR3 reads CASSPGTGDTGELFF. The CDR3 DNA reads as TGTGCCAGCAGCCCCGGGACAGGGGACACCGGGGAGCTGTTTTTT.

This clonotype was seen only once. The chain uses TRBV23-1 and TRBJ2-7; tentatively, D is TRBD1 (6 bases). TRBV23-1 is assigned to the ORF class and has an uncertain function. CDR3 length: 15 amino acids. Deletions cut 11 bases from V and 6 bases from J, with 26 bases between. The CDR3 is CAPNSPHRAVLEQYF. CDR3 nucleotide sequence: TGCGCCCCTAATTCCCCCCACAGGGCAGTACTCGAGCAGTACTTC.

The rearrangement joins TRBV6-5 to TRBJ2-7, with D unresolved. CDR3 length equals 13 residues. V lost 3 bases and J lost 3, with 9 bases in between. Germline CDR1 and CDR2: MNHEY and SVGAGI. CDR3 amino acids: CASSYPQNYEQYF. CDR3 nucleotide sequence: TGTGCCAGCAGTTATCCGCAGAACTACGAGCAGTACTTC.

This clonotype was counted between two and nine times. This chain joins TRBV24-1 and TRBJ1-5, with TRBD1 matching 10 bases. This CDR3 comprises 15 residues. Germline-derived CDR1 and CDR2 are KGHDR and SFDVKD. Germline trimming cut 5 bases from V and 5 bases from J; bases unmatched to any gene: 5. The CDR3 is CATSAGQGEYQPQHF. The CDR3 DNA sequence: TGTGCCACCAGTGCCGGACAGGGGGAGTATCAGCCCCAGCATTTT.

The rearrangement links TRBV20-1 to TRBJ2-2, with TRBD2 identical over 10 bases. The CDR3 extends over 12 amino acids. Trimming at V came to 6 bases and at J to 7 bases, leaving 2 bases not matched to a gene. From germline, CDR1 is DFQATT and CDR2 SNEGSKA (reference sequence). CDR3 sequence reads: CSAGLAHGELFF. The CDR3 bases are TGCAGTGCGGGACTAGCGCACGGGGAGCTGTTTTTT.

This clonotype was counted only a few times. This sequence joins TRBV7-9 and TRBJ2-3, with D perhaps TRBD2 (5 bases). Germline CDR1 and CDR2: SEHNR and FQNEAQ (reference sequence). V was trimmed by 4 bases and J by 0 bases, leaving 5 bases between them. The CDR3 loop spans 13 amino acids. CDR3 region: CASSWTSTDTQYF. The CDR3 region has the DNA TGTGCCAGCAGCTGGACTAGCACAGATACGCAGTATTTT.

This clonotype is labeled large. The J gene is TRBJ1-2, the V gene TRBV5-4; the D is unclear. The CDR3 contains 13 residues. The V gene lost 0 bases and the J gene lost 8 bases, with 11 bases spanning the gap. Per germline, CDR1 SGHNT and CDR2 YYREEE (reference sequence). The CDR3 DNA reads TGTGCCAGCAGCTTGGATGTTGGGGTGGGCTACACCTTC. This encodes CASSLDVGVGYTF.

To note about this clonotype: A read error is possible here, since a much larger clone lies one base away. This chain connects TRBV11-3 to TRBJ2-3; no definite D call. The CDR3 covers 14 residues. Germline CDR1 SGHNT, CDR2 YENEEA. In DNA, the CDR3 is TGTGCCAGCAGCCCCCGACGCGGCCCAGATATGCAGTATTTT. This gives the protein CASSPRRGPDMQYF.

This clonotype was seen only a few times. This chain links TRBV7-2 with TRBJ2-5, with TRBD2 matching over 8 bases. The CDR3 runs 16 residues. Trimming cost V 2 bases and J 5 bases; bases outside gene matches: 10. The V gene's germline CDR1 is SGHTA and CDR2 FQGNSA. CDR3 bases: TGTGCCAGCAGCTTATCCAGCGGGAGCTTCGGGGAGACCCAGTACTTC. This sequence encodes CASSLSSGSFGETQYF.

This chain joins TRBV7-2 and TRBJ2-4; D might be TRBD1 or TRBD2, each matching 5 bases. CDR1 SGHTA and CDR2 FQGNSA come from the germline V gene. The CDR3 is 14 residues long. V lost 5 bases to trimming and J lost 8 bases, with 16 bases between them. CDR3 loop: CASSVDWGSDIQYF. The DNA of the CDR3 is TGTGCCAGCAGCGTAGACTGGGGGTCCGACATTCAGTACTTC.

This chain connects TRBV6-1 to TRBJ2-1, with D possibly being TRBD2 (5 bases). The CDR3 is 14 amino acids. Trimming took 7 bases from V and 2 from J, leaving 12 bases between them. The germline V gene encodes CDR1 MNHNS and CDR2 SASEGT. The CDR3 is CASTRVGAYNEQFF. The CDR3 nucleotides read TGTGCCAGCACCCGGGTGGGAGCCTACAATGAGCAGTTCTTC.

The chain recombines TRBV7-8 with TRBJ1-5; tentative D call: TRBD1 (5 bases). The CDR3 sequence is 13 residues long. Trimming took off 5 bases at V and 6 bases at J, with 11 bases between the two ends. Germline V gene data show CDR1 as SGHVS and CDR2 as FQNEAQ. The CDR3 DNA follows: TGTGCCAGCAGCCAGGACATCCCTCAGCCCCAGCATTTT. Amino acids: CASSQDIPQPQHF. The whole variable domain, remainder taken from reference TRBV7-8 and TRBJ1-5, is GAGVSQSPRYKVAKRGQDVALRCDPISGHVSLFWYQQALGQGPEFLTYFQNEAQLDKSGLPSDRFFAERPEGSVSTLKIQRTQQEDSAVYLCASSQDIPQPQHFGDGTRLSIL.

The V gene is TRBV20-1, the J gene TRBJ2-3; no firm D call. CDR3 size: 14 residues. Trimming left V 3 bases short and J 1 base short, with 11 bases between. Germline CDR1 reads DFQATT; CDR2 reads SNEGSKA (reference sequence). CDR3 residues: CSARNIRRTDTQYF. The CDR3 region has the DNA TGCAGTGCTAGGAATATCAGGCGCACAGATACGCAGTATTTT.

CDR3 loop: CATSRRDTRRAAFF. Here the CDR3 DNA reads TGTGCCACCAGCAGGCGGGACACCCGACGAGCCGCTTTCTTT. The V call is TRBV15, the J call TRBJ1-1, with a tentative D call TRBD1 (6 bases). CDR3 length: 14 residues. CDR1 is LNHNV and CDR2 is YYDKDF in the germline V gene (reference sequence). V was cut by 3 bases and J by 11 bases, with 19 bases left in between.

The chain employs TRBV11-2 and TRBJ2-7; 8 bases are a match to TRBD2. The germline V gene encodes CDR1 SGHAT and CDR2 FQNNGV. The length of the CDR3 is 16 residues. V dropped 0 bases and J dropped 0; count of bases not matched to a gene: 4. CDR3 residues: CASSLEMSGSSYEQYF. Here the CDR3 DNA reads TGTGCCAGCAGCTTAGAAATGAGCGGGAGCTCCTACGAGCAGTACTTC.

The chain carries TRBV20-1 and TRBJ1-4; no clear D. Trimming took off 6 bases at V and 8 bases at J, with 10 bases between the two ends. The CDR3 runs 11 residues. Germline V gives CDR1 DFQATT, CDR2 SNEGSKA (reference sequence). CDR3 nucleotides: TGCAGTGCCTTCCGACGGGAAAAACTGTTTTTT. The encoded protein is CSAFRREKLFF.